This T cell receptor (beta chain) was captured by sequencing in a study of cytomegalovirus exposure and HLA in healthy donors. Notes on the study in general: For most TCR sequences rarity was the rule, although some public TCRs occurred in many donors. HLA alleles were associated with 15,000 to 20,000 TCR beta sequences in a later analysis at 0.05 false discovery rate. The authors assumed roughly uniform sequencing depth across donors for presence/absence analyses. Most TCR beta V segments were productive about 87% or about 30% of the time in an earlier analysis.

In regard to this clone: No antigen is known for it.

The V gene's germline CDR1 is MGHRA and CDR2 YSYEKL. V gave up 3 bases and J gave up 6 bases; unmatched junction bases: 8. This CDR3 is built from 15 residues. The study ran its PCR with 60 Vbeta and 13 Jbeta primers. Method: immunoSEQ multiplex PCR; TCRdb's copy keeps in-frame clones and lacks some. The repertoire holds 90,000 to 130,000 clones, with about four fifths as singletons. The TCR originated in a woman aged 55-69 years in good health and CMV-seropositive. The V gene is TRBV4-1, the J gene TRBJ1-1; 9 nucleotides line up with TRBD1. Material for sequencing was PBMCs. The CDR3 region is CASSQSGTGTAEAFF. The CDR3 nucleotides are TGCGCCAGCAGCCAGTCAGGGACAGGGACAGCTGAAGCTTTCTTT.